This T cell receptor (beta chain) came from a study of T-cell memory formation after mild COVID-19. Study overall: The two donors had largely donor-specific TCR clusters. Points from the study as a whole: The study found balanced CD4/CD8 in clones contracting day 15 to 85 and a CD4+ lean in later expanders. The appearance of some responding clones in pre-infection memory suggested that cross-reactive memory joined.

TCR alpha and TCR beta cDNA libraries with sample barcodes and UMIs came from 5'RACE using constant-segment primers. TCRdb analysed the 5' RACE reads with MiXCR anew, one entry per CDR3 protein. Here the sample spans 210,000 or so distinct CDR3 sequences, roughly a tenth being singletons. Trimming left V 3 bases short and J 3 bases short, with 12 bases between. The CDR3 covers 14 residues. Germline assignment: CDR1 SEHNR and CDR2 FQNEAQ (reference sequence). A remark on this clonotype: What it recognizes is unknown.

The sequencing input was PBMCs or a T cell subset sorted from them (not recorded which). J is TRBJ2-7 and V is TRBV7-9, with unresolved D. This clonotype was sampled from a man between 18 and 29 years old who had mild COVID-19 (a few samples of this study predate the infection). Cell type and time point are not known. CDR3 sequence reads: CASSFPILIYEQYV. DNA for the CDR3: TGTGCCAGCAGCTTTCCCATTTTGATCTACGAGCAGTACGTC.